This T cell receptor beta chain was documented in a study of OX40 agonist ivuxolimab in advanced cancers. General study results and limits: Doses of 0.1 to 3.0 mg/kg were accompanied by clonal expansion of CD4+ and CD8+ blood T cells by week 6. At 0.1-3.0 mg/kg, partial responders had clonal expansion among the lowest observed.

Remarks on this clone: The antigen is undetermined.

Profiling relied on immunoSEQ multiplex PCR, and the TCRdb table lists in-frame clones only, not all of them. The profile covers about 77,000 clones, with roughly 80% appearing a single time and more than 3.5% taken by the ten largest. Deletions cut 4 bases from V and 0 bases from J, with 8 bases between. Germline V gives CDR1 KGHSH, CDR2 LQKENI. This CDR3 comprises 14 residues. The V gene is TRBV18, the J gene TRBJ2-3; maybe TRBD1 (5 bases). This sample comprised CD4+ or CD8+ T cells sorted from blood, obtained in a trial of the OX40 agonist ivuxolimab. The sequence derives from an adult with an advanced solid tumor such as melanoma, head and neck, liver or kidney cancer. CDR3 in DNA: TGTGCCAGCTCACGAAGACAGAGCACAGATACGCAGTATTTT. This codes for CASSRRQSTDTQYF.